The subject of this entry is one T cell receptor (beta chain). Assay: immunoSEQ multiplex PCR; the TCRdb copy retains only in-frame clones and omits some. The sample includes about 170,000 clones, about 90% seen only once; the top ten take 6% to 7.5%. The sample comes from a study of blood T cell repertoires in COVID-19. The overall study: COVID-19 samples, acute and convalescent, were from the United States, Italy and Spain.

The CDR3 is 15 residues long. After removal of 1 base from V and 9 bases from J, the junction contained 10 bases not matched to a gene. Germline V gene lookup returns CDR1 SGDLS and CDR2 YYNGEE. Participants were aged about 18 to 89 years from around 25 US areas. Recovered status applied to Cohort 3 donors who had two consecutive negative PCRs. It also applied to those with clearance or with symptom resolution. This chain joins TRBV9 and TRBJ1-2, with 9 bases fitting TRBD1. Sequenced sample: PBMCs or T cells enriched from blood (not recorded which). The TCR sequence derives from a woman aged 50 to 60 who had recovered from COVID-19. The CDR3 DNA sequence: TGTGCCAGCAGCGTACGGACAGGGGCGTTAGATAGCTACACCTTC. The encoded protein is CASSVRTGALDSYTF.